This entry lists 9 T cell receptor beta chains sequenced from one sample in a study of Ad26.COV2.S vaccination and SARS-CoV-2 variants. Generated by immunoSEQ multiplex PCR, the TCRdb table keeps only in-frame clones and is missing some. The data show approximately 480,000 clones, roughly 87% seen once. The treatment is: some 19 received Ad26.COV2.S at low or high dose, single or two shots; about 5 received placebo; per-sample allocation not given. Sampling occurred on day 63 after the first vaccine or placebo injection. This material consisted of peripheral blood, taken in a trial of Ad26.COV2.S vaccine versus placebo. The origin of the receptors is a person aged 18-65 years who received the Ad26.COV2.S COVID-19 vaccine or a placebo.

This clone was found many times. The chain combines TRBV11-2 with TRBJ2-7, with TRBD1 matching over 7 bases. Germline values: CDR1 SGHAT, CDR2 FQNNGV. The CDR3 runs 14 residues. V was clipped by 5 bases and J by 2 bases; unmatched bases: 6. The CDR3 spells CASSPDGTAYEQYF. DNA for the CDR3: TGTGCCAGCAGCCCCGACGGGACAGCCTACGAGCAGTACTTC.

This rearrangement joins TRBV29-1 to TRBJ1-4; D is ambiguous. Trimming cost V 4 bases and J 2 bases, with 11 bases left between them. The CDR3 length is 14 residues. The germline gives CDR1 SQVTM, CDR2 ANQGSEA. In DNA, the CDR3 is TGCAGCGTTGCCCCCGGCGGGACTAATGAAAAACTGTTTTTT. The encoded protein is CSVAPGGTNEKLFF.

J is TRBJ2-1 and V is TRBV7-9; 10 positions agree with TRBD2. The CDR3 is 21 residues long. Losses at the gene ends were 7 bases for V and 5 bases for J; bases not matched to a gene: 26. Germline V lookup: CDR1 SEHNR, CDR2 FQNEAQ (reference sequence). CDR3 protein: CASTKVGLAGVNLGVDNEQFF. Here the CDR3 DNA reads TGTGCCAGCACCAAAGTGGGGCTAGCGGGAGTGAATTTGGGGGTGGACAATGAGCAGTTCTTC.

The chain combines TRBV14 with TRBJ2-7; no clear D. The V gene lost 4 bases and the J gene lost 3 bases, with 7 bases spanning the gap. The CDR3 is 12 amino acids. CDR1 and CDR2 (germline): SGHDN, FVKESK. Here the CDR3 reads CASSPHHYEQYF. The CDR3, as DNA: TGTGCCAGCAGCCCCCACCACTACGAGCAGTACTTC. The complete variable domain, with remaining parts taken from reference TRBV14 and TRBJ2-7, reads EAGVTQFPSHSVIEKGQTVTLRCDPISGHDNLYWYRRVMGKEIKFLLHFVKESKQDESGMPNNRFLAERTGGTYSTLKVQPAELEDSGVYFCASSPHHYEQYFGPGTRLTVT.

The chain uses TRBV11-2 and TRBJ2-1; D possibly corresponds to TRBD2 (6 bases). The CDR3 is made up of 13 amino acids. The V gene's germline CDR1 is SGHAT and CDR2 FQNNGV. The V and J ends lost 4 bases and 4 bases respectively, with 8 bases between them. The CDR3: CASSWGDYNEQFF. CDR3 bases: TGTGCCAGCAGCTGGGGGGATTACAATGAGCAGTTCTTC.

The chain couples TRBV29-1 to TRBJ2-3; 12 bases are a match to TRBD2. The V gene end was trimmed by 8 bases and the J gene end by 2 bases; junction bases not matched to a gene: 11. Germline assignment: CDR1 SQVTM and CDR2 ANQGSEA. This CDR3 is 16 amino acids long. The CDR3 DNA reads TGCAGCCTCGCGAGGGCTAGCGGGAGGGACACAGATACGCAGTATTTT. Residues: CSLARASGRDTDTQYF.

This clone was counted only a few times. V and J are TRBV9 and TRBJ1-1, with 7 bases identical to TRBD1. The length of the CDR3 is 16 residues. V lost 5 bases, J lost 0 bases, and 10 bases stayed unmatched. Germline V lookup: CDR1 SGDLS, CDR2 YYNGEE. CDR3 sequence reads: CASSIQSGTVNTEAFF. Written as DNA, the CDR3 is TGTGCCAGCAGTATCCAGTCGGGGACAGTGAACACTGAAGCTTTCTTT. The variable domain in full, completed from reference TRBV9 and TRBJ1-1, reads DSGVTQTPKHLITATGQRVTLRCSPRSGDLSVYWYQQSLDQGLQFLIQYYNGEERAKGNILERFSAQQFPDLHSELNLSSLELGDSALYFCASSIQSGTVNTEAFFGQGTRLTVV.

In DNA, the CDR3 is TGTGCCAGCAGCCAAGACTTCTTTGGGGGGGCGCGTTACAATGAGCAGTTCTTC. Translating gives CASSQDFFGGARYNEQFF. The chain couples TRBV14 to TRBJ2-1; D may be TRBD2 (7 bases). Trimming took 0 bases from V and 4 from J, leaving 19 bases between them. The CDR3 runs 18 residues. Germline V gene data show CDR1 as SGHDN and CDR2 as FVKESK.

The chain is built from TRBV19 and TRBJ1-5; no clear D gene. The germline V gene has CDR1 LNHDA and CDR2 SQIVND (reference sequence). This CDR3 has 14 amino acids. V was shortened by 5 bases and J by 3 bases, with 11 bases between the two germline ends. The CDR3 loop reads CASSAQAPNQPQHF. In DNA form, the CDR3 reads TGTGCCAGTAGTGCCCAGGCCCCCAATCAGCCCCAGCATTTT. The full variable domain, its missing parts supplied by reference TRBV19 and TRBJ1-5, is DGGITQSPKYLFRKEGQNVTLSCEQNLNHDAMYWYRQDPGQGLRLIYYSQIVNDFQKGDIAEGYSVSREKKESFPLTVTSAQKNPTAFYLCASSAQAPNQPQHFGDGTRLSIL.